The 17 T cell receptor beta chains reported below all come from one sample, sequenced in a study of cytomegalovirus exposure and HLA in healthy donors. PCR was performed using 60 Vbeta and 13 Jbeta primers. Produced via immunoSEQ multiplex PCR; TCRdb's table is partial and in-frame only. Here the sample spans over 55,000 clones, approximately 92% being singletons. Sequencing was carried out using PBMCs. The receptors were sampled from a woman in her twenties or thirties in good health and CMV-seropositive.

The genes are TRBV7-9 and TRBJ1-2; D is unresolved. The germline V and J ends were trimmed by 10 bases and 4 bases, with 13 bases remaining between them. CDR1 and CDR2 (germline): SEHNR, FQNEAQ (reference sequence). The CDR3 is 12 residues long. The DNA for the CDR3 is TGTGCCATCGGAACAGCCGTCTATGGCTACACCTTC. It yields the protein CAIGTAVYGYTF. Full variable domain (missing parts from reference TRBV7-9 and TRBJ1-2): DTGVSQNPRHKITKRGQNVTFRCDPISEHNRLYWYRQTLGQGPEFLTYFQNEAQLEKSRLLSDRFSAERPKGSFSTLEIQRTEQGDSAMYLCAIGTAVYGYTFGSGTRLTVV.

As for this clone: The junction differs from germline at one of its ends, possibly a read error. The gene calls are TRBV6-1 and TRBJ1-2; perhaps TRBD1 as D (5 bases). The CDR3 is 15 amino acids. In germline, CDR1 is MNHNS, CDR2 SASEGT. The chain's CDR3 is CASSEAPGANYGYTF. CDR3 DNA: TGTGCCAGCAGTGAAGCGCCTGGGGCTAATTATGGCTACACCTTC.

CDR3 sequence (DNA): TGTGCCAGCTCAGACGCTCGGAGCCACAATGAGCAGTTCTTC. This encodes CASSDARSHNEQFF. The chain joins TRBV18 to TRBJ2-1; D not certain. With 5 bases removed from V and 5 bases from J, the gap between germline ends came to 13 bases. From germline, CDR1 is KGHSH and CDR2 LQKENI. The CDR3 has 14 residues.

The chain joins TRBV4-1 to TRBJ2-5, with D possibly TRBD1 on 7 matching bases. The germline V and J ends were trimmed by 4 bases and 12 bases, with 12 bases remaining between them. The CDR3 has 11 amino acids. Germline V gene lookup returns CDR1 MGHRA and CDR2 YSYEKL. The CDR3 bases are TGCGCCAGCAGCCTACAGGGGAGGAAGTACTTC. Its translation: CASSLQGRKYF.

The rearrangement uses TRBV6-5 and TRBJ2-7, with 7 bases identical to TRBD2. The CDR3 extends over 14 amino acids. In germline, CDR1 is MNHEY, CDR2 SVGAGI. Unmatched junction bases numbered 5, after V lost 2 bases and J lost 4 bases. This CDR3 is CASSYLGTTYEQYF. In DNA, the CDR3 is TGTGCCAGCAGTTACCTCGGGACTACGTACGAGCAGTACTTC.

The chain recombines TRBV27 with TRBJ2-1; weak D call: TRBD2 (6 bases). CDR3 length equals 11 residues. Looked up from germline, CDR1 is MNHEY and CDR2 is SMNVEV (reference sequence). V lost 11 bases and J 4 bases, leaving 9 bases between the germline ends. Here the CDR3 DNA reads TGTGCCGGGGACTTTTACAATGAGCAGTTCTTC. Encoded protein: CAGDFYNEQFF.

This clone came up once. The V and J genes are TRBV7-2 and TRBJ2-3; D is ambiguous. Germline CDR1 is SGHTA and CDR2 is FQGNSA. The CDR3 extends over 18 amino acids. V was shortened by 0 bases and J by 0 bases, with 16 bases between the two germline ends. This chain's CDR3 is CASSLALNSRTSTDTQYF. The CDR3 bases are TGTGCCAGCAGCTTAGCTCTCAATAGCCGAACTAGCACAGATACGCAGTATTTT.

Here the CDR3 reads CASSGTLNSPLHF. The CDR3 bases are TGTGCCAGCAGTGGGACACTTAATTCACCCCTCCACTTT. The V gene is TRBV2, the J gene TRBJ1-6, with TRBD1 as a possible D gene (5 bases). Trimming shortened V by 4 bases and J by 6 bases, and 7 bases separated the two germline ends. From germline, CDR1 is SNHLY and CDR2 FYNNEI. The CDR3 totals 13 residues.

The rearrangement links TRBV6-6 to TRBJ2-2; 9 nucleotides match TRBD2. Germline loops: CDR1 MNHNY, CDR2 SVGAGI (reference sequence). CDR3 length: 15 amino acids. J was trimmed by 1 base and V by 7 bases; bases with no gene match: 4. In DNA form, the CDR3 reads TGTGCCAGCACCCTTAGCGGGGGGAACACCGGGGAGCTGTTTTTT. Encoded protein: CASTLSGGNTGELFF.

The chain links TRBV5-1 to TRBJ2-1; 8 bases line up with TRBD2. Germline V gene lookup returns CDR1 SGHRS and CDR2 YFSETQ. V gave up 1 base and J gave up 10 bases; unmatched junction bases: 22. This CDR3 is 19 amino acids long. The CDR3 DNA reads as TGCGCCAGCAGCTTGCTCCGAATTGATCGGCGGGAGGCCCTGCGGGAGCAGTTCTTC. Translating gives CASSLLRIDRREALREQFF. Full variable domain (missing parts from reference TRBV5-1 and TRBJ2-1): KAGVTQTPRYLIKTRGQQVTLSCSPISGHRSVSWYQQTPGQGLQFLFEYFSETQRNKGNFPGRFSGRQFSNSRSEMNVSTLELGDSALYLCASSLLRIDRREALREQFFGPGTRLTVL.

The genes are TRBV5-4 and TRBJ2-3; 13 bases align to TRBD2. V lost 4 bases, J lost 2 bases, and 7 bases stayed unmatched. From germline, CDR1 is SGHNT and CDR2 YYREEE (reference sequence). The CDR3 contains 17 residues. CDR3 nucleotide sequence: TGTGCCAGCAGCCCAGGGACTAGCGGGATACTCACAGATACGCAGTATTTT. This encodes CASSPGTSGILTDTQYF.

The J gene is TRBJ2-5, the V gene TRBV4-2; TRBD2 might be the D (5 bases). Between the trimmed V and J ends, which lost 0 bases and 6 bases, there was a span of 17 bases. Germline lookup yields CDR1 LGHNA and CDR2 YNFKEQ. This CDR3 is 16 amino acids long. CDR3 bases: TGTGCCAGCAGCCAAGATGGCGGAGGATTGAGAAAGACCCAGTACTTC. This codes for CASSQDGGGLRKTQYF.

The chain links TRBV27 to TRBJ2-7, with 7 bases identical to TRBD2. CDR3 length equals 15 residues. Germline loops: CDR1 MNHEY, CDR2 SMNVEV (reference sequence). After removal of 2 bases from V and 3 bases from J, the junction contained 7 bases not matched to a gene. CDR3 residues: CASSLGGGGSYEQYF. The CDR3 nucleotides read TGTGCCAGCAGTTTAGGCGGGGGAGGGAGCTACGAGCAGTACTTC.

This clone showed up just once. DNA for the CDR3: TGTGCCAGCAGCTCCGGGACTAGCAGATATAGTACGCAGTATTTT. It yields the protein CASSSGTSRYSTQYF. This chain uses TRBV5-4 with TRBJ2-3; 9 bases align to TRBD2. The CDR3 consists of 15 residues. Germline V gene lookup returns CDR1 SGHNT and CDR2 YYREEE (reference sequence). V shed 3 bases and J 8 bases; nucleotides not matched to a gene: 10.

The chain links TRBV6-4 to TRBJ2-1; 9 bases map to TRBD2. The V and J ends lost 8 bases and 4 bases, in that order; junction bases with no gene match: 6. CDR3 length equals 14 residues. Germline CDR1 reads MRHNA; CDR2 reads SNTAGT. CDR3: CASGRTSEYNEQFF. CDR3 in DNA: TGTGCCAGCGGAAGGACTAGCGAATACAATGAGCAGTTCTTC.

This chain connects TRBV19 to TRBJ1-5; TRBD1 matches at 8 bases. This CDR3 is built from 14 residues. The V and J ends lost 4 bases and 4 bases, in that order; junction bases with no gene match: 3. Germline assignment: CDR1 LNHDA and CDR2 SQIVND (reference sequence). DNA of the CDR3: TGTGCCAGTAGTACCAGGGGGCTAAATCAGCCCCAGCATTTT. Its protein product is CASSTRGLNQPQHF.

This chain uses TRBV27 with TRBJ1-2, with D possibly matching TRBD1 (6 bases). V lost 0 bases to trimming and J lost 4 bases, with 18 bases between them. CDR1 is MNHEY and CDR2 is SMNVEV in the germline V gene (reference sequence). This CDR3 is 17 amino acids long. The CDR3 spells CASSLSGWGGTPYGYTF. The DNA of the CDR3 is TGTGCCAGCAGTTTATCAGGCTGGGGGGGGACACCCTATGGCTACACCTTC.